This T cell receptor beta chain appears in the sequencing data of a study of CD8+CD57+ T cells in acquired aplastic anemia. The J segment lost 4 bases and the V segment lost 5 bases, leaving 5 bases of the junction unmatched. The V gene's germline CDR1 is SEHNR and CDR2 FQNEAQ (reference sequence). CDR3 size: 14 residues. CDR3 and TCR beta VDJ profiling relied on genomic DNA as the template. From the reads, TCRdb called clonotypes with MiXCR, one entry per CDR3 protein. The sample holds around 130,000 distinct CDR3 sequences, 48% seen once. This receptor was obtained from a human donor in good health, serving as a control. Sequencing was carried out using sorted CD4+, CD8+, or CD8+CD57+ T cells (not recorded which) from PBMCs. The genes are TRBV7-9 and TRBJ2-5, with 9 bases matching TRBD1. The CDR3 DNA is TGTGCCAGCAGCCCCGGGACAGGGAGAGAGACCCAGTACTTC. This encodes CASSPGTGRETQYF.